The 23 T cell receptor beta chains below all came from one sample that was sequenced in a study of T cell responses to AZD1222 COVID-19 vaccine. Sequencing used immunoSEQ multiplex PCR; TCRdb keeps in-frame clones, though not all of them. The sample holds more than 60,000 clones, 75% to 85% seen once. Sequencing used peripheral blood, obtained on day 0 of AZD1222 vaccination. These receptors originate from an adult in good health.

The rearrangement joins TRBV7-2 to TRBJ1-1; 11 nucleotides line up with TRBD1. The ends lost 5 bases at V and 4 bases at J; junction bases unmatched: 9. Germline-derived CDR1 and CDR2 are SGHTA and FQGNSA. The CDR3 spans 16 residues. The CDR3 coding sequence is TGTGCCAGCAGCCCTGGACAGGGGGCGATGGGCACTGAAGCTTTCTTT. Amino acid sequence: CASSPGQGAMGTEAFF.

For the CDR3, the DNA is TGTGCCAGCAGTCGTAGCGGGAGCACAGATACGCAGTATTTT. Protein product: CASSRSGSTDTQYF. The chain joins TRBV5-6 to TRBJ2-3; 7 nucleotides agree with TRBD2. Germline V gene data show CDR1 as SGHDT and CDR2 as YYEEEE. The CDR3 consists of 14 residues. Losses at the gene ends were 5 bases for V and 0 bases for J; bases not matched to a gene: 3.

The V call is TRBV4-1, the J call TRBJ2-2; 12 bases fit TRBD2. The ends lost 5 bases at V and 8 bases at J; junction bases unmatched: 9. Germline loops: CDR1 MGHRA, CDR2 YSYEKL. This CDR3 has 16 residues. The DNA of the CDR3 is TGCGCCAGCAGCACTCCGGGACTAGCGGGCTTTGGGGAGCTGTTTTTT. This codes for CASSTPGLAGFGELFF.

The chain links TRBV19 to TRBJ1-2; D remains unclear. V gave up 3 bases and J gave up 8 bases, with 13 bases separating them. This CDR3 is 13 amino acids long. CDR1 and CDR2 (germline): LNHDA, SQIVND (reference sequence). Written as DNA, the CDR3 is TGTGCCAGTAGTATGGGGTCTCCCCAAGGCTACACCTTC. Amino acid sequence: CASSMGSPQGYTF.

The chain carries TRBV7-3 and TRBJ1-1; TRBD1 matches 7 bases. V was pared by 5 bases and J by 4 bases, with 7 bases of the junction left unmatched. The CDR3 is 14 amino acids. The germline CDR1 and CDR2 sequences are SGHTA and FQGTGA. The DNA of the CDR3 is TGTGCCAGCAGCCCCCAGGGGGGGGCCACTGAAGCTTTCTTT. Its translation: CASSPQGGATEAFF.

CDR3 nucleotide sequence: TGTGCCAGCTCACCATGGGACAGGGTCGGCGAGCAGTACTTC. It is translated as CASSPWDRVGEQYF. This chain links TRBV18 with TRBJ2-7, with 9 bases matching TRBD1. V trimming: 2 bases; J trimming: 6 bases; junction bases outside the gene matches: 5. Germline lookup yields CDR1 KGHSH and CDR2 LQKENI. This CDR3 has 14 residues.

This sequence joins TRBV11-3 and TRBJ1-1, with no clear D. The CDR3 is made up of 13 amino acids. Germline assignment: CDR1 SGHNT and CDR2 YENEEA. V was trimmed by 5 bases and J by 1 base, leaving 8 bases between them. The CDR3 is CASSIAGNTEAFF. CDR3 coding DNA: TGTGCCAGCAGCATAGCGGGGAACACTGAAGCTTTCTTT.

This chain joins TRBV5-1 and TRBJ1-4; D uncertain. Trimming took 2 bases from V and 0 from J, leaving 11 bases between them. This CDR3 contains 16 residues. Germline V gives CDR1 SGHRS, CDR2 YFSETQ. This chain's CDR3 is CASSLFGRATNEKLFF. The CDR3 region has the DNA TGCGCCAGCAGCTTATTCGGGAGGGCAACTAATGAAAAACTGTTTTTT.

This clone has a handful of counts. The chain carries TRBV6-5 and TRBJ1-4; 9 nucleotides agree with TRBD1. The junction had 5 bases not matched to a gene; V was cut back by 5 bases and J by 4 bases. CDR1 is MNHEY and CDR2 is SVGAGI in the germline V gene. The CDR3 has 15 amino acids. CDR3 sequence (DNA): TGTGCCAGCAGTACACAGGGGGCCTTTAATGAAAAACTGTTTTTT. Protein product: CASSTQGAFNEKLFF.

The chain carries TRBV11-3 and TRBJ1-6; D is unresolved. Germline CDR1 reads SGHNT; CDR2 reads YENEEA. CDR3 length: 13 residues. V lost 2 bases, J lost 13 bases, and 12 bases lay in between. CDR3 coding DNA: TGTGCCAGCAGCTTATCGACCGTAGATCCCCTCCACTTT. As protein: CASSLSTVDPLHF.

The chain is built from TRBV6-6 and TRBJ1-1; TRBD1 matches at 7 bases. Unmatched junction bases numbered 5, after V lost 6 bases and J lost 4 bases. Germline V gene data show CDR1 as MNHNY and CDR2 as SVGAGI (reference sequence). The CDR3 runs to 13 residues. The CDR3 coding sequence is TGTGCCAGCAGGAGTTCAGGGGGCACTGAAGCTTTCTTT. The encoded protein is CASRSSGGTEAFF.

This chain links TRBV4-1 with TRBJ2-7; 7 bases agree with TRBD2. The length of the CDR3 is 14 residues. CDR1 is MGHRA and CDR2 is YSYEKL in the germline V gene. V lost 4 bases, J lost 6 bases, and 9 bases stayed unmatched. The CDR3 loop is CASSPLGGGAEQYF. The CDR3 nucleotides read TGCGCCAGCAGCCCCCTTGGGGGAGGGGCCGAGCAGTACTTC.

This chain's CDR3 is CASSPTRRGTEAFF. In nucleotides, the CDR3 is TGTGCCAGTAGCCCCACACGGAGGGGCACTGAAGCTTTCTTT. The chain uses TRBV19 and TRBJ1-1, with a weak D call TRBD1 (5 bases). Trimming took off 6 bases at V and 4 bases at J, with 15 bases between the two ends. The germline V gene encodes CDR1 LNHDA and CDR2 SQIVND (reference sequence). This CDR3 contains 14 residues.

This clone was recorded only once. The genes are TRBV6-5 and TRBJ1-1, with D possibly being TRBD1 (5 bases). The CDR3 has 13 residues. From germline, CDR1 is MNHEY and CDR2 SVGAGI. With 4 bases removed from V and 1 base from J, the gap between germline ends came to 7 bases. CDR3 sequence reads: CASSSRANTEAFF. CDR3 nucleotide sequence: TGTGCCAGCAGTTCCAGGGCGAACACTGAAGCTTTCTTT.

The V and J genes are TRBV7-2 and TRBJ1-1; perhaps TRBD1 as D (5 bases). The CDR3 totals 14 residues. Germline values: CDR1 SGHTA, CDR2 FQGNSA. Trimming took 5 bases from V and 2 from J, leaving 12 bases between them. The CDR3 sequence: CASSLRQPNTEAFF. In nucleotides, the CDR3 is TGTGCCAGCAGCCTAAGACAGCCCAACACTGAAGCTTTCTTT.

CDR3 region: CASSPQNSPLHF. Written as DNA, the CDR3 is TGTGCCAGCAGTCCACAGAATTCACCCCTCCACTTT. The gene calls are TRBV28 and TRBJ1-6, with D unresolved. V was shortened by 5 bases and J by 7 bases, with 6 bases between the two germline ends. CDR1 and CDR2 (germline): MDHEN, SYDVKM. The CDR3 is 12 residues long. Full variable domain (remainder filled in from reference TRBV28 and TRBJ1-6): DVKVTQSSRYLVKRTGEKVFLECVQDMDHENMFWYRQDPGLGLRLIYFSYDVKMKEKGDIPEGYSVSREKKERFSLILESASTNQTSMYLCASSPQNSPLHFGNGTRLTVT.

The CDR3 DNA reads TGTGCCACCAGCAGATGGGGACAGGGAGGTGCAGATACGCAGTATTTT. Translating gives CATSRWGQGGADTQYF. This chain uses TRBV15 with TRBJ2-3, with TRBD1 matching 9 bases. Germline trimming cut 2 bases from V and 4 bases from J; bases unmatched to any gene: 7. The CDR3 loop spans 16 amino acids. Looked up from germline, CDR1 is LNHNV and CDR2 is YYDKDF (reference sequence).

The V and J genes are TRBV5-4 and TRBJ2-1, with D perhaps matching TRBD1 or TRBD2 (5 bases each). The CDR3 loop spans 12 amino acids. CDR1 is SGHNT and CDR2 is YYREEE in the germline V gene (reference sequence). V lost 3 bases to trimming and J lost 12 bases, with 13 bases between them. The CDR3 region is CASSSGAPTQFF. CDR3 sequence (DNA): TGTGCCAGCAGCTCCGGGGCCCCTACGCAGTTCTTC.

The chain employs TRBV15 and TRBJ2-7; 7 bases map to TRBD1. CDR1 and CDR2 (germline): LNHNV, YYDKDF (reference sequence). This CDR3 region has 14 residues. Trimming removed 0 bases from V and 2 bases from J; junction bases left unmatched: 1. The CDR3 nucleotides read TGTGCCACCAGCAGAGAGACAGGGCCCTACGAGCAGTACTTC. It specifies CATSRETGPYEQYF.

V gene TRBV3-1 (or the pseudogene TRBV3-2) combines with J gene TRBJ1-2, with 10 bases identical to TRBD1. This CDR3 has 14 amino acids. CDR1 and CDR2 (germline): LGHDT, YNNKEL (reference sequence). V dropped 3 bases and J dropped 6; count of bases not matched to a gene: 4. CDR3 DNA sequence: TGTGCCAGCAGCCAGAGACAGGGGGCTGATGGCTACACCTTC. Its protein is CASSQRQGADGYTF.

The chain uses TRBV6-5 and TRBJ2-1, with 12 bases identical to TRBD1. CDR3 length: 14 residues. CDR1 and CDR2 (germline): MNHEY, SVGAGI. Trimming at V came to 6 bases and at J to 8 bases, leaving 5 bases not matched to a gene. CDR3 DNA sequence: TGTGCCAGCAGCCGGGACAGGGGGCTGGATGAGCAGTTCTTC. The encoded protein is CASSRDRGLDEQFF.

The chain joins TRBV27 to TRBJ2-7, with TRBD2 matching 8 bases. With V trimmed by 5 bases and J by 6 bases, 6 bases remained unmatched. In germline, CDR1 is MNHEY, CDR2 SMNVEV (reference sequence). The CDR3 spans 13 residues. The CDR3, as DNA: TGTGCCAGCAGTCCAGGGACTAGTCGCGAGCAGTACGTC. This gives the protein CASSPGTSREQYV.

The chain couples TRBV11-3 to TRBJ1-1, with 7 bases matching TRBD1. CDR1 SGHNT and CDR2 YENEEA come from the germline V gene. The CDR3 runs to 16 residues. The ends lost 5 bases at V and 3 bases at J; junction bases unmatched: 12. This CDR3 reads CASSKTNRGGDTEAFF. CDR3 sequence (DNA): TGTGCCAGCAGCAAGACGAACAGGGGAGGAGACACTGAAGCTTTCTTT.